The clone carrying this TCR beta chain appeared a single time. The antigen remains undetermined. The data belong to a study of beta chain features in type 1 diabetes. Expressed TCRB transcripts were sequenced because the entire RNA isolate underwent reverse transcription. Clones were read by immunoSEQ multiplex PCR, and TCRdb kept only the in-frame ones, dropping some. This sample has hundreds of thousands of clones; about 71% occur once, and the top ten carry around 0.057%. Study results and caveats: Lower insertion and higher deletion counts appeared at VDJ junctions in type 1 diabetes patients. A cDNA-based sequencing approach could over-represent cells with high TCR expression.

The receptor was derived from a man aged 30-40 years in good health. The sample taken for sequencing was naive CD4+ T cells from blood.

Here the CDR3 reads CSVERGQGTEAFF. Written as DNA, the CDR3 is TGCAGCGTTGAGAGGGGCCAGGGCACTGAAGCTTTCTTT. The genes are TRBV29-1 and TRBJ1-1; possible D gene TRBD1, 5 bases. V gave up 3 bases and J gave up 4 bases, with 12 bases separating them. CDR3 length: 13 amino acids. The germline V gene has CDR1 SQVTM and CDR2 ANQGSEA. Drawing the rest from reference TRBV29-1 and TRBJ1-1, the complete variable domain is SAVISQKPSRDICQRGTSLTIQCQVDSQVTMMFWYRQQPGQSLTLIATANQGSEATYESGFVIDKFPISRPNLTFSTLTVSNMSPEDSSIYLCSVERGQGTEAFFGQGTRLTVV.